A single sample gave rise to the 28 T cell receptor beta chains below, sequenced in a study of graft-versus-host responses after intestinal transplantation. Antigen specificity for these receptors is unknown. Repertoires were generated with immunoSEQ multiplex PCR, while TCRdb's copy carries only in-frame clones and drops some. The data contain about 86,000 clones, around 89% of them seen just once; the ten biggest clones take up about 0.27%. The input for sequencing was unstimulated CD4+ T cells sorted from spleen or lymph node cells, taken before transplant. Receptors originate from a human donor who was the organ donor for an intestinal transplant.

The chain combines TRBV18 with TRBJ1-1, with D hard to call. Trimming removed 6 bases at V and 4 bases at J, with 12 bases between. CDR3 length equals 13 residues. The germline CDR1 and CDR2 sequences are KGHSH and LQKENI. CDR3 residues: CASSPLSGTEAFF. In nucleotides, the CDR3 is TGTGCCAGCTCCCCTCTGTCCGGCACTGAAGCTTTCTTT.

J is TRBJ2-1 and V is TRBV19; 8 nucleotides align to TRBD2. V trimming: 3 bases; J trimming: 9 bases; junction bases outside the gene matches: 13. The CDR3 sequence is 16 residues long. The germline gives CDR1 LNHDA, CDR2 SQIVND (reference sequence). This chain's CDR3 is CASSMKSLAGVGEQFF. In nucleotides, the CDR3 is TGTGCCAGTAGTATGAAGTCTCTAGCGGGCGTAGGTGAGCAGTTCTTC.

This sequence joins TRBV7-2 and TRBJ2-7; D is unresolved. The CDR3 totals 13 residues. V lost 0 bases to trimming and J lost 4 bases, with 7 bases between them. Per the germline V gene, CDR1 is SGHTA and CDR2 is FQGNSA. The CDR3 DNA sequence: TGTGCCAGCAGCTTAGCGCCCGGGTACGAGCAGTACTTC. Amino acids: CASSLAPGYEQYF. Based on the CDR3 plus reference TRBV7-2 and TRBJ2-7, the full variable domain is GAGVSQSPSNKVTEKGKDVELRCDPISGHTALYWYRQSLGQGLEFLIYFQGNSAPDKSGLPSDRFSAERTGGSVSTLTIQRTQQEDSAVYLCASSLAPGYEQYFGPGTRLTVT.

CDR3 in amino acids: CASRGQGALGNYGYTF. CDR3 nucleotide sequence: TGTGCCAGCAGGGGGCAGGGGGCGCTTGGTAACTATGGCTACACCTTC. The genes are TRBV27 and TRBJ1-2; 8 bases fit TRBD1. The CDR3 loop spans 16 amino acids. V dropped 6 bases and J dropped 1; count of bases not matched to a gene: 10. Germline V gene lookup returns CDR1 MNHEY and CDR2 SMNVEV (reference sequence).

This clone was seen a few times. The rearrangement uses TRBV9 and TRBJ1-4; a weak D match, TRBD1 (5 bases). Deletions cut 0 bases from V and 3 bases from J, with 9 bases between. Germline V gives CDR1 SGDLS, CDR2 YYNGEE. The CDR3 length is 15 residues. The CDR3 protein is CASSVGVGPNEKLFF. As DNA, the CDR3 is TGTGCCAGCAGCGTAGGGGTGGGGCCTAATGAAAAACTGTTTTTT.

This rearrangement joins TRBV12-5 to TRBJ1-2; unclear D gene. Germline assignment: CDR1 LGHNT and CDR2 FRNRAP. The CDR3 extends over 12 amino acids. With 1 base removed from V and 13 bases from J, the gap between germline ends came to 13 bases. The CDR3 region is CASGLEDTLLTF. In DNA, the CDR3 is TGTGCTAGTGGTTTGGAAGACACTCTCCTCACCTTC.

The rearrangement links TRBV7-3 to TRBJ2-1; a possible D gene is TRBD1 (5 bases). Deletions cut 4 bases from V and 8 bases from J, with 15 bases between. The CDR3 spans 14 residues. Germline lookup yields CDR1 SGHTA and CDR2 FQGTGA. CDR3 nucleotide sequence: TGTGCCAGCAGCTCTAGGGGCCAAAGAGATGAGCAGTTCTTC. This encodes CASSSRGQRDEQFF.

This clone was detected only once. The chain couples TRBV27 to TRBJ2-5, with D possibly being TRBD1 (6 bases). This CDR3 is built from 12 residues. Germline-derived CDR1 and CDR2 are MNHEY and SMNVEV (reference sequence). The V and J ends lost 11 bases and 9 bases respectively, with 19 bases between them. The chain's CDR3 is CASGAPQGPQYF. The DNA of the CDR3 is TGTGCCTCCGGGGCCCCTCAGGGGCCCCAGTACTTC.

This chain connects TRBV11-2 to TRBJ2-7; 9 positions agree with TRBD2. Germline V gene data show CDR1 as SGHAT and CDR2 as FQNNGV. The junction had 10 bases not matched to a gene; V was cut back by 5 bases and J by 5 bases. This CDR3 has 15 residues. Here the CDR3 reads CASSHAGGPSDEQYF. The CDR3 DNA is TGTGCCAGCAGCCATGCGGGGGGGCCCTCTGACGAGCAGTACTTC.

The genes are TRBV11-1 and TRBJ2-7; possibly TRBD1 for D (6 bases). CDR3 length: 14 amino acids. V dropped 5 bases and J dropped 3 bases, with 14 bases sitting between them. Germline V gene data show CDR1 as SGHAT and CDR2 as FQDESV (reference sequence). The CDR3 nucleotides are TGTGCCAGCAGCCTTTCAGGGGCAATCTACGAGCAGTACTTC. Its translation: CASSLSGAIYEQYF.

The rearrangement uses TRBV18 and TRBJ1-3, with 7 bases that match TRBD1. The germline gives CDR1 KGHSH, CDR2 LQKENI. V gave up 6 bases and J gave up 0 bases; unmatched junction bases: 8. This CDR3 is 16 amino acids long. CDR3 residues: CASSFGQESSGNTIYF. The CDR3 DNA follows: TGTGCCAGCTCGTTTGGACAGGAGAGCTCTGGAAACACCATATATTTT. Based on the CDR3 plus reference TRBV18 and TRBJ1-3, the full variable domain is NAGVMQNPRHLVRRRGQEARLRCSPMKGHSHVYWYRQLPEEGLKFMVYLQKENIIDESGMPKERFSAEFPKEGPSILRIQQVVRGDSAAYFCASSFGQESSGNTIYFGEGSWLTVV.

This chain's CDR3 is CASSLGGTGYNEQFF. CDR3 DNA: TGTGCCAGCAGCTTAGGCGGGACAGGGTACAATGAGCAGTTCTTC. V gene TRBV7-9 combines with J gene TRBJ2-1, with 9 bases aligning to TRBD1. The CDR3 has 15 amino acids. Losses at the gene ends were 1 base for V and 4 bases for J; bases not matched to a gene: 2. The germline CDR1 and CDR2 sequences are SEHNR and FQNEAQ (reference sequence). Full variable domain (missing parts from reference TRBV7-9 and TRBJ2-1): DTGVSQNPRHKITKRGQNVTFRCDPISEHNRLYWYRQTLGQGPEFLTYFQNEAQLEKSRLLSDRFSAERPKGSFSTLEIQRTEQGDSAMYLCASSLGGTGYNEQFFGPGTRLTVL.

This chain links TRBV7-2 with TRBJ2-2; TRBD1 matches at 9 bases. Germline V gives CDR1 SGHTA, CDR2 FQGNSA. V lost 7 bases and J lost 4; bases outside the gene matches: 7. The CDR3 is 15 residues long. CDR3 region: CASTTGTGTTGELFF. DNA for the CDR3: TGTGCCAGCACAACCGGGACAGGGACCACCGGGGAGCTGTTTTTT. Using reference TRBV7-2 and TRBJ2-2 for the parts outside the CDR3, the full variable domain is GAGVSQSPSNKVTEKGKDVELRCDPISGHTALYWYRQSLGQGLEFLIYFQGNSAPDKSGLPSDRFSAERTGGSVSTLTIQRTQQEDSAVYLCASTTGTGTTGELFFGEGSRLTVL.

This rearrangement joins TRBV28 to TRBJ1-2; 11 bases line up with TRBD1. The CDR3 sequence is 17 residues long. Germline assignment: CDR1 MDHEN and CDR2 SYDVKM. The V gene end was trimmed by 7 bases and the J gene end by 7 bases; junction bases not matched to a gene: 17. In DNA form, the CDR3 reads TGTGCCAGCACCTTCATAGGGCGGACAGGGGGCTTCGGTGGCTACACCTTC. This codes for CASTFIGRTGGFGGYTF.

This clone showed up just once. This chain connects TRBV12-5 to TRBJ2-7, with D possibly matching TRBD2 (7 bases). The CDR3 loop spans 15 amino acids. The ends were cut back, 1 base at V and 2 bases at J, with 12 bases in the middle. The germline CDR1 and CDR2 sequences are LGHNT and FRNRAP. The CDR3 protein is CASGLGQGRAYEQYF. The CDR3 DNA reads as TGTGCTAGTGGTTTGGGGCAGGGGAGGGCCTACGAGCAGTACTTC. Full variable domain (missing parts from reference TRBV12-5 and TRBJ2-7): DARVTQTPRHKVTEMGQEVTMRCQPILGHNTVFWYRQTMMQGLELLAYFRNRAPLDDSGMPKDRFSAEMPDATLATLKIQPSEPRDSAVYFCASGLGQGRAYEQYFGPGTRLTVT.

This chain links TRBV4-1 with TRBJ2-3; D gene unclear. Germline V lookup: CDR1 MGHRA, CDR2 YSYEKL. The CDR3 runs 15 residues. V was shortened by 0 bases and J by 1 base, with 8 bases between the two germline ends. The CDR3 spells CASSQDDTRTDTQYF. As DNA, the CDR3 is TGCGCCAGCAGCCAAGATGACACCCGCACAGATACGCAGTATTTT.

V is TRBV6-6 and J is TRBJ2-1; D may be TRBD2 (6 bases). The V and J ends lost 11 bases and 7 bases respectively, with 18 bases between them. CDR1 and CDR2 (germline): MNHNY, SVGAGI (reference sequence). The CDR3 has 13 amino acids. In DNA form, the CDR3 reads TGTGCCGGGCGCCGGGACTTCGAGAATGAGCAGTTCTTC. This gives the protein CAGRRDFENEQFF.

There are a few counts of this clone. The chain couples TRBV6-1 to TRBJ2-2; D is perhaps TRBD1 (5 bases). Germline loops: CDR1 MNHNS, CDR2 SASEGT. The CDR3 is 14 residues long. V was shortened by 9 bases and J by 0 bases, with 11 bases between the two germline ends. CDR3 in DNA: TGTGCCAGTAAGACAGCAACGAACACCGGGGAGCTGTTTTTT. It specifies CASKTATNTGELFF.

The rearrangement joins TRBV7-2 to TRBJ2-1; TRBD1 agrees at 8 bases. Germline V lookup: CDR1 SGHTA, CDR2 FQGNSA. V lost 0 bases, J lost 8 bases, and 6 bases stayed unmatched. The CDR3 is made up of 15 amino acids. In DNA, the CDR3 is TGTGCCAGCAGCTTAGCCGCAGGGGGCTGGGATGAGCAGTTCTTC. Residues: CASSLAAGGWDEQFF. The full variable domain, its missing parts supplied by reference TRBV7-2 and TRBJ2-1, is GAGVSQSPSNKVTEKGKDVELRCDPISGHTALYWYRQSLGQGLEFLIYFQGNSAPDKSGLPSDRFSAERTGGSVSTLTIQRTQQEDSAVYLCASSLAAGGWDEQFFGPGTRLTVL.

This clone was detected only once. The chain carries TRBV10-1 and TRBJ2-3; 12 positions agree with TRBD2. The germline CDR1 and CDR2 sequences are WNHNN and SYGVQD (reference sequence). V gave up 7 bases and J gave up 7 bases; unmatched junction bases: 6. This CDR3 region has 14 residues. CDR3 protein: CASKCGLAGNTQYF. For the CDR3, the DNA is TGCGCCAGCAAGTGTGGACTAGCGGGAAATACGCAGTATTTT.

The chain is built from TRBV7-8 and TRBJ1-1; maybe TRBD1 (6 bases). The CDR3 contains 12 residues. V was trimmed by 1 base and J by 11 bases, leaving 11 bases between them. The germline V gene encodes CDR1 SGHVS and CDR2 FQNEAQ. In DNA, the CDR3 is TGTGCCAGCAGCTTAGGGCTCAGGGGTGCTTTCTTT. This gives the protein CASSLGLRGAFF. The entire variable domain, with the rest obtained from reference TRBV7-8 and TRBJ1-1, is as follows: GAGVSQSPRYKVAKRGQDVALRCDPISGHVSLFWYQQALGQGPEFLTYFQNEAQLDKSGLPSDRFFAERPEGSVSTLKIQRTQQEDSAVYLCASSLGLRGAFFGQGTRLTVV.

The CDR3 nucleotides are TGTGCCGGCCCGCCGGGCTACACCTTC. As protein: CAGPPGYTF. This chain joins TRBV21-1 and TRBJ1-2; the table gives TRBD1 as D, unverified against the DNA. TRBV21-1 corresponds to a pseudogene. CDR3 size: 9 residues.

The gene calls are TRBV28 and TRBJ1-5, with TRBD1 matching 7 bases. Looked up from germline, CDR1 is MDHEN and CDR2 is SYDVKM. V gave up 8 bases and J gave up 5 bases; unmatched junction bases: 12. The CDR3 totals 15 residues. The CDR3 DNA sequence: TGTGCCAGCGGCCTTGCGGACAGGCCCGATCAGCCCCAGCATTTT. It specifies CASGLADRPDQPQHF.

This clone was counted a single time. DNA for the CDR3: TGTGCCAGCAGGGGACAGGGCCTGAACACCGGGGAGCTGTTTTTT. This codes for CASRGQGLNTGELFF. The chain couples TRBV6-6 to TRBJ2-2; 9 positions match TRBD1. The germline V gene encodes CDR1 MNHNY and CDR2 SVGAGI (reference sequence). J lost 1 base, V lost 6 bases, and 3 bases had no gene match. CDR3 length equals 15 residues.

V and J are TRBV5-4 and TRBJ1-1; a weak D match, TRBD1 (6 bases). In germline, CDR1 is SGHNT, CDR2 YYREEE (reference sequence). With 4 bases removed from V and 3 bases from J, the gap between germline ends came to 19 bases. The CDR3 extends over 16 amino acids. CDR3 in amino acids: CASSPLPDKGDTEAFF. For the CDR3, the DNA is TGTGCCAGCAGCCCCCTGCCTGATAAGGGGGACACTGAAGCTTTCTTT. The variable domain in full, with the rest retrieved from reference TRBV5-4 and TRBJ1-1, is ETGVTQSPTHLIKTRGQQVTLRCSSQSGHNTVSWYQQALGQGPQFIFQYYREEENGRGNFPPRFSGLQFPNYSSELNVNALELDDSALYLCASSPLPDKGDTEAFFGQGTRLTVV.

This chain uses TRBV7-9 with TRBJ2-3, with 13 bases matching TRBD2. The CDR3 loop spans 18 amino acids. V was pared by 4 bases and J by 0 bases, with 7 bases of the junction left unmatched. Germline assignment: CDR1 SEHNR and CDR2 FQNEAQ (reference sequence). The CDR3 nucleotides read TGTGCCAGCAGCTCCACTAGCGGGGGGGCTCTCAGCACAGATACGCAGTATTTT. This sequence encodes CASSSTSGGALSTDTQYF.

This chain uses TRBV11-3 with TRBJ2-7; D may be TRBD1 (6 bases). Germline V gives CDR1 SGHNT, CDR2 YENEEA. V lost 5 bases to trimming and J lost 6 bases, with 20 bases between them. The CDR3 is 15 amino acids. The DNA of the CDR3 is TGTGCCAGCAGCACGGTCTGGACAGAAAAACCCGAGCAGTACTTC. The encoded protein is CASSTVWTEKPEQYF.

The chain is built from TRBV29-1 and TRBJ2-1; 10 bases are a match to TRBD1. The CDR3 spans 16 residues. V trimming: 5 bases; J trimming: 1 base; junction bases outside the gene matches: 8. Germline values: CDR1 SQVTM, CDR2 ANQGSEA. The CDR3 spells CSVPCPGQGSYNEQFF. CDR3 nucleotide sequence: TGCAGCGTTCCATGCCCGGGACAGGGGTCCTACAATGAGCAGTTCTTC.